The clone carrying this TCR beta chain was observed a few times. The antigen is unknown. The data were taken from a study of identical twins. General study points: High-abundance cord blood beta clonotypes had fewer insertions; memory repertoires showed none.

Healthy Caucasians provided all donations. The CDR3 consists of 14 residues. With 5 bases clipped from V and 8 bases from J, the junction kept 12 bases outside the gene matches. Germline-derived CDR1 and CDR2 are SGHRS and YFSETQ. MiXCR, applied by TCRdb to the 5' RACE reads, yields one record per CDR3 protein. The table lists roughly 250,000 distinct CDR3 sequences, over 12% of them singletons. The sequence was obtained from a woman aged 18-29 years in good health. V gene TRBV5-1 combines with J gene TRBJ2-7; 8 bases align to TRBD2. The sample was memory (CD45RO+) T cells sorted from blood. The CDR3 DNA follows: TGCGCCAGCAGACCCGGAACAGCGGGGGAAAAGCAGTACTTC. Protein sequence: CASRPGTAGEKQYF.